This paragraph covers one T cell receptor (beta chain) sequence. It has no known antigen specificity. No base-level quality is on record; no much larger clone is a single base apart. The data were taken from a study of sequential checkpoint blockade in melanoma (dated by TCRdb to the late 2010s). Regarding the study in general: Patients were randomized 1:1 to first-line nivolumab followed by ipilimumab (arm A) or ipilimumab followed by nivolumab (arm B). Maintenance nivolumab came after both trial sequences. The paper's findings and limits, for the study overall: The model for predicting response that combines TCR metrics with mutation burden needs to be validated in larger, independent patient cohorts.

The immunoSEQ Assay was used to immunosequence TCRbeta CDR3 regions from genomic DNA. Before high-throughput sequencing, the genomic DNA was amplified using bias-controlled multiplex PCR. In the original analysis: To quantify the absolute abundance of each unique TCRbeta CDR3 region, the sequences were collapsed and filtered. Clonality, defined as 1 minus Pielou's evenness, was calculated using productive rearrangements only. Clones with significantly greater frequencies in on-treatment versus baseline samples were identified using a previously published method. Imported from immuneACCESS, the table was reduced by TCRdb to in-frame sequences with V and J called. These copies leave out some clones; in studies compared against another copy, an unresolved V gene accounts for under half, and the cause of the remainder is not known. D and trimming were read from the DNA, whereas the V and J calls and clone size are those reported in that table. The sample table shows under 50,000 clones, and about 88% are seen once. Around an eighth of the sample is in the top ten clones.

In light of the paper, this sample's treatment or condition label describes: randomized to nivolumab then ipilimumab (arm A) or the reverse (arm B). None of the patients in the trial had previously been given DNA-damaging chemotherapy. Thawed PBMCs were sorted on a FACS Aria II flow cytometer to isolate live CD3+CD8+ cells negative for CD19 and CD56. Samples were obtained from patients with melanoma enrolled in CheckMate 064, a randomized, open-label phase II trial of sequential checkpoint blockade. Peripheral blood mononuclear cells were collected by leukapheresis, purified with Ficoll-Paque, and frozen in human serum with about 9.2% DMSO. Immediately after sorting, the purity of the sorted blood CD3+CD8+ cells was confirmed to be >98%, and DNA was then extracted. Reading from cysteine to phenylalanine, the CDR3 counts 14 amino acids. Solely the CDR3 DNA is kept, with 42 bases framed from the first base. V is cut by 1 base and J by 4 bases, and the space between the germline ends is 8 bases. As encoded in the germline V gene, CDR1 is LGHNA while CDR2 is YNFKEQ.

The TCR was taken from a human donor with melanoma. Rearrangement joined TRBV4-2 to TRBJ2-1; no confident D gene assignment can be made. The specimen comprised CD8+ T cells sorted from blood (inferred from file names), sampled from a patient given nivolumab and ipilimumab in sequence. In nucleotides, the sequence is TGTGCCAGCAGCCAAGGAAAAACATACAATGAGCAGTTCTTC. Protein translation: CASSQGKTYNEQFF.